This record covers a single T cell receptor (beta chain). What it binds is unknown. V lost 4 bases and J 7 bases, leaving 8 bases between the germline ends. The CDR3 has 11 amino acids. Germline V lookup: CDR1 LGHDT, CDR2 YNNKEL (reference sequence). These data originate in a study of T cell responses to AZD1222 COVID-19 vaccine. Study findings and constraints: Unmutated regions of variants are reportedly targeted by nearly half of spike-specific TCRs.

TCRdb's table, derived via immunoSEQ multiplex PCR, lists solely in-frame clones and lacks some. This table has roughly 70,000 clones, 83% appearing once. Sample: peripheral blood, taken 28 days after the second AZD1222 dose. The rearrangement uses TRBV3-1 (or the pseudogene TRBV3-2) and TRBJ2-7, with D hard to call. This clonotype was obtained from an adult who received the AZD1222 COVID-19 vaccine. The CDR3 DNA follows: TGTGCCAGCAGCCGGGGTAGGGAGCAGTACTTC. It is translated as CASSRGREQYF.